This paragraph covers one T cell receptor (beta chain) sequence. These data are taken from a study of sequential checkpoint blockade in melanoma. Study as a whole: Randomization was 1:1 between first-line nivolumab→ipilimumab and ipilimumab→nivolumab. Each arm's sequence ended with maintenance nivolumab.

Libraries were prepared by immunoSEQ multiplex PCR; TCRdb keeps only in-frame clonotypes and omits some of them. The sample has approximately 12,000 clones; around 65% are singletons. Treatment meaning: randomized to nivolumab then ipilimumab (arm A) or the reverse (arm B). DNA-damaging chemotherapy had not been given to any patient beforehand. Sequencing used CD8+ T cells sorted from blood (inferred from file names), obtained from a patient given nivolumab and ipilimumab in sequence. The sequence derives from a human donor with melanoma.

CDR3 residues: CATGTQGARGDTQYF. The CDR3 DNA reads TGTGCCACCGGGACACAGGGGGCTCGCGGGGATACGCAGTATTTT. The V gene is TRBV2, the J gene TRBJ2-3; 9 bases line up with TRBD1. Losses at the gene ends were 10 bases for V and 6 bases for J; bases not matched to a gene: 14. The CDR3 contains 15 residues. CDR1 is SNHLY and CDR2 is FYNNEI in the germline V gene.